Ten or more counts support the clone carrying this T cell receptor (beta chain). The antigen is not known. Libraries for TCRalpha and TCRbeta carried sample barcodes and unique molecular identifiers via 5'RACE. In TCRdb, the 5' RACE reads were re-called with MiXCR into one record per CDR3 protein. This sample has approximately 100,000 distinct CDR3 sequences, with about 23% found just once. The source of the sample is a study of T-cell memory formation after mild COVID-19. Study results and limitations: Cross-reactive memory apparently joined, as some responding clones appeared in pre-infection memory. CD4/CD8 balance characterized clones contracting day 15 to 85, and CD4+ skew characterized later expanders. A second wave of clones peaked on day 37, and their SARS-CoV-2 specificity went unconfirmed.

V lost 0 bases, J lost 5 bases, and 8 bases lay in between. In germline, CDR1 is MGHRA, CDR2 YSYEKL. The CDR3 consists of 13 residues. The receptor was derived from a man between 18 and 35 years old who had mild COVID-19 (a few samples of this study predate the infection). Cell type and time point are not known. Source material: PBMCs or a T cell subset sorted from them (not recorded which). The rearrangement uses TRBV4-1 and TRBJ2-7, with D possibly matching TRBD1 (6 bases). The CDR3 nucleotides are TGCGCCAGCAGCCAAGATTGGACAGACGAGCAGTACTTC. It specifies CASSQDWTDEQYF.